The 15 T cell receptor beta chains reported below all come from one sample, sequenced in a study of monozygotic twins with inflammatory bowel disease. With the 5' RACE reads reprocessed, TCRdb shows one record per CDR3 protein and no DNA. This sample's clone table lists 300,000 to 450,000 distinct CDR3 sequences. Source material: blood. Receptors were obtained from a human donor with ulcerative colitis or Crohn's disease, or a healthy co-twin of an affected twin (not recorded which).

V usage is TRBV9 and J usage is TRBJ1-2; checking the TCRdb D call of TRBD1 is not possible without DNA. Germline CDR1 SGDLS, CDR2 YYNGEE. The CDR3 totals 15 residues. The CDR3: CASSPRQGPGYGYTF.

This chain joins TRBV11-1 and TRBJ2-7; the D call of TRBD2 rests on TCRdb alone, since no DNA is present to check it. CDR1 is SGHAT, CDR2 FQDESV, per germline (reference sequence). CDR3 length: 20 residues. CDR3 sequence: CASSQNAGLAGVTRLYEQYF.

V usage is TRBV5-4 and J usage is TRBJ2-5. CDR1 and CDR2 from the germline V gene are SGHNT and YYREEE (reference sequence). CDR3 size: 14 residues. The CDR3 loop reads CASGIRGFQETQYF.

The genes are TRBV12-3 or TRBV12-4 and TRBJ1-6. The length of the CDR3 is 14 residues. CDR3: CASSPRTNGSPLHF.

V usage is TRBV3-1 and J usage is TRBJ1-5; without DNA, the TCRdb call of TRBD1 cannot be checked. CDR3 length equals 13 residues. Germline-derived CDR1 and CDR2 are LGHDT and YNNKEL (reference sequence). The CDR3 protein is CASSQDRGGPQHF.

The chain has TRBV29-1 and TRBJ1-1; the D call of TRBD1 rests on TCRdb alone, since no DNA is present to check it. Germline CDR1 SQVTM, CDR2 ANQGSEA. The CDR3 extends over 14 amino acids. The CDR3 loop is CSVDLSQVPREAFF.

The chain recombines TRBV27 with TRBJ2-7; TCRdb proposes TRBD2, but this gene call is untestable without DNA. The CDR3 loop spans 16 amino acids. Germline CDR1 reads MNHEY; CDR2 reads SMNVEV (reference sequence). The CDR3 spells CASSFITQGGRYEQYF.

V is TRBV5-6 and J is TRBJ2-7. The length of the CDR3 is 16 residues. Germline CDR1 is SGHDT and CDR2 is YYEEEE. This chain's CDR3 is CASSSGLVRSSYEQYF.

The J gene is TRBJ2-2, the V gene TRBV5-1. There are 13 residues in the CDR3. Per the germline V gene, CDR1 is SGHRS and CDR2 is YFSETQ. This CDR3 is CASSLDNTGELFF.

The chain combines TRBV25-1 with TRBJ1-2; TCRdb proposes TRBD1, but this gene call is untestable without DNA. This CDR3 contains 16 residues. Looked up from germline, CDR1 is MGHDK and CDR2 is SYGVNS. The CDR3 loop is CASSTEGQGLAYGYTF.

J is TRBJ1-2 and V is TRBV12-3 or TRBV12-4; TCRdb names TRBD1, which stays unverified in the absence of DNA. This CDR3 has 15 residues. CDR3 sequence: CASSWDSPTNYGYTF.

This rearrangement joins TRBV7-2 to TRBJ2-2; TCRdb's D gene call, TRBD1, goes unchecked for lack of DNA. The length of the CDR3 is 12 residues. The V gene's germline CDR1 is SGHTA and CDR2 FQGNSA. CDR3 residues: CASSRGSGELFF.

The rearrangement uses TRBV9 and TRBJ2-7; TCRdb picks TRBD1, but there is no DNA to check that call. Germline CDR1 reads SGDLS; CDR2 reads YYNGEE. The CDR3 contains 14 residues. CDR3 sequence: CASSVEGGEYEQYF.

This CDR3 is CASSLNVGAAADTQYF. The V gene is TRBV7-9, the J gene TRBJ2-3; the D call from TCRdb, TRBD1, cannot be confirmed without DNA. Germline values: CDR1 SEHNR, CDR2 FQNEAQ (reference sequence). The CDR3 spans 16 residues.

The V call is TRBV7-9, the J call TRBJ1-1; without DNA, the TCRdb call of TRBD1 cannot be checked. The CDR3 runs to 13 residues. Per germline, CDR1 SEHNR and CDR2 FQNEAQ (reference sequence). The CDR3 here is CASSNQGGTEAFF.